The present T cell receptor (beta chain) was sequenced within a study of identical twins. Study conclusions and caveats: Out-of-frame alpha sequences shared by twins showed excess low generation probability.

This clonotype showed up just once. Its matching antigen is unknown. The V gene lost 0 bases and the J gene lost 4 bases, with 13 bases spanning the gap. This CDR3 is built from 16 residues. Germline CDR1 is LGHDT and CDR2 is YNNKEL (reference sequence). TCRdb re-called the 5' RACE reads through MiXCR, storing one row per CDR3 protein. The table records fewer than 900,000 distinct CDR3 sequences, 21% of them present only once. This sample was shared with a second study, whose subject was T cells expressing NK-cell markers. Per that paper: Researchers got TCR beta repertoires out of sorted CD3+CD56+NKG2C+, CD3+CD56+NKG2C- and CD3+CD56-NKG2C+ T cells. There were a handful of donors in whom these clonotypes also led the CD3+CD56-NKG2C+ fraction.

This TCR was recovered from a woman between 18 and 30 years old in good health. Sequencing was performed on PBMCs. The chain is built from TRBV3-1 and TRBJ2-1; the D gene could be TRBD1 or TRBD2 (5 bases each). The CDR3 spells CASSQDSRGRYNEQFF. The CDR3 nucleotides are TGTGCCAGCAGCCAAGATTCCCGGGGACGTTACAATGAGCAGTTCTTC.